The clone carrying this TCR beta chain was observed at least ten times. What it binds is not known. The data originate from a study of T cells after yellow fever vaccination. Germline V lookup: CDR1 LGHNA, CDR2 YNFKEQ. The CDR3 extends over 14 amino acids. With 0 bases removed from V and 2 bases from J, the gap between germline ends came to 7 bases. Whole-study results and caveats: After the booster, over 95% of CD4 and about nine tenths of CD8 primary-response clones were re-detected.

Making TCR cDNA involved 5'RACE template switching, which added UMIs and a universal primer site. MiXCR was run by TCRdb on the 5' RACE reads, yielding one entry per CDR3 protein. This table holds under 200,000 distinct CDR3 sequences, under 7.5% found once. The input for sequencing was CD4+ T cells sorted from PBMCs, taken less than 6 days after the first yellow fever vaccination. The genes are TRBV4-2 and TRBJ2-5; D is ambiguous. The TCR originated in a man aged 18 to 29 who received the YFV17D yellow fever vaccine. The CDR3 loop reads CASSQDPGQETQYF. In DNA, the CDR3 is TGTGCCAGCAGCCAAGATCCAGGTCAAGAGACCCAGTACTTC.